This entry concerns a single T cell receptor (beta chain). Its antigen is not known. MiXCR, applied by TCRdb to the RT-PCR reads, yields one record per CDR3 protein. The sample has 560,000 or so distinct CDR3 sequences; around 8% are singletons. The record originates from a study of response to subunit inactivated influenza vaccine. Points from the study as a whole: That few new T cells are recruited by each seasonal influenza vaccination was the authors' suggestion.

The receptor's source is a man aged 50-75 years who received an inactivated influenza vaccine. Source: PBMCs from blood, taken 23 months after vaccination.

The CDR3 is CASSFFNQPQHF. The CDR3 DNA sequence: TGTGCCAGCAGCTTTTTCAATCAGCCCCAGCATTTT. The chain carries TRBV7-2 and TRBJ1-5, with D hard to call. The CDR3 is 12 residues long. Trimming shortened V by 3 bases and J by 3 bases, and 3 bases separated the two germline ends. Germline V gives CDR1 SGHTA, CDR2 FQGNSA.